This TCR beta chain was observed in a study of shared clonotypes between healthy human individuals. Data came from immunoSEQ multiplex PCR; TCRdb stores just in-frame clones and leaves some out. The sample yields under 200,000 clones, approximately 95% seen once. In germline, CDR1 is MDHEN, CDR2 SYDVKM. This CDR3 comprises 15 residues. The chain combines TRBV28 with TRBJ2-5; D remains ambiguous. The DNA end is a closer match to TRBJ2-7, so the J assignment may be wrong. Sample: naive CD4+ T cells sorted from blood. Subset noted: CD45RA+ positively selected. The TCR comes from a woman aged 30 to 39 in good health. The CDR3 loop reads CASSILHTQTYEQYF. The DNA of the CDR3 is TGTGCCAGCAGTATTCTCCATACGCAAACCTACGAGCAGTACTTC.